The TCR beta chain under discussion was sequenced for a study of blood T cell repertoires in COVID-19. About the research overall: There were acute and convalescent COVID-19 samples, and they came from the United States, Italy and Spain. Sources were T cells, B-cell-depleted T cells, or PBMCs; the material itself was cDNA or gDNA.

Authors' methods: It was from reference gene primer amplification that nucleated cell counts were estimated. Only in-frame clones appear in the TCRdb table, and some are missing; sequencing was by immunoSEQ multiplex PCR. That table furnishes V, J and clone size, whereas the DNA furnished D and trimming. This sample carries approximately 110,000 clones, roughly 71% of them seen once, and the ten largest clones take approximately 6.2%. The germline V gene has CDR1 SQVTM and CDR2 ANQGSEA. There are 14 residues in the CDR3. V was pared by 6 bases and J by 6 bases, with 18 bases between. This clone was found once.

This clonotype was sampled from a man older than 75 with acute or convalescent COVID-19. Sequencing was performed on peripheral blood. The chain joins TRBV29-1 to TRBJ1-5; a possible D gene is TRBD1 (5 bases). The CDR3 here is CSVLGEGLGQPQHF. CDR3 nucleotides: TGCAGCGTCTTAGGGGAGGGTTTAGGTCAGCCCCAGCATTTT. The full variable domain, completed using reference TRBV29-1 and TRBJ1-5, is SAVISQKPSRDICQRGTSLTIQCQVDSQVTMMFWYRQQPGQSLTLIATANQGSEATYESGFVIDKFPISRPNLTFSTLTVSNMSPEDSSIYLCSVLGEGLGQPQHFGDGTRLSIL.